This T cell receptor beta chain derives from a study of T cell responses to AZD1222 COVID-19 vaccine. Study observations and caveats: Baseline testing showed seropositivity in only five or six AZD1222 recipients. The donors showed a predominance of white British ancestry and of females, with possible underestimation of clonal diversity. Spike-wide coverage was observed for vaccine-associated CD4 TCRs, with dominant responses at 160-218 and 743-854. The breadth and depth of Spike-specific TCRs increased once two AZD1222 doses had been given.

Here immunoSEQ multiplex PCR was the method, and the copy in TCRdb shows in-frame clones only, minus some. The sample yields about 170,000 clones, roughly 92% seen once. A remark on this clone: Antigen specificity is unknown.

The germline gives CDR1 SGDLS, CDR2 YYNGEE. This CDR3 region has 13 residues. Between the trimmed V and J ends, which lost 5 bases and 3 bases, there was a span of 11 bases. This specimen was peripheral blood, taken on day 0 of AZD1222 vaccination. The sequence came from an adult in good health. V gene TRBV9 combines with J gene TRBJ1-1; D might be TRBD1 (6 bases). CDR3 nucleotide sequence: TGTGCCAGCAGTGCGCCAGGGGACACTGAAGCTTTCTTT. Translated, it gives CASSAPGDTEAFF.